The entry that follows covers one TCR beta chain sequence. Its antigen is not identified. Synthetic TCR analog templates were spiked into all PCRs individually. Libraries were prepared by immunoSEQ multiplex PCR; TCRdb keeps only in-frame clonotypes and omits some of them. Of about 72,000 clones listed, roughly nine tenths are singletons. The sample comes from a study of PD-L1 blockade in urothelial cancer. Overall study: It was around 2014 that patients started atezolizumab at 1,200 mg intravenously every 3 weeks. General study points: Greater 3-week expansion of tumor-associated blood clones was recorded for durable-benefit patients.

Trimming pared 1 base from V and 0 bases from J, leaving 9 bases between. The V gene's germline CDR1 is SEHNR and CDR2 FQNEAQ (reference sequence). This CDR3 has 16 residues. Noted time point: pretreatment peripheral blood. The input for sequencing was PBMCs, taken around atezolizumab (anti-PD-L1) treatment. The TCR was taken from a man in his sixties or seventies with urothelial cancer. The chain carries TRBV7-9 and TRBJ2-2; D remains ambiguous. CDR3 sequence: CASSLVGRSNTGELFF. The DNA of the CDR3 is TGTGCCAGCAGCTTAGTGGGCAGGTCGAACACCGGGGAGCTGTTTTTT.